This section outlines one T cell receptor beta chain sequence together with its context. Authors' methods: For nucleated cells, counts were estimated from reference gene primer amplification. The table came from immunoSEQ multiplex PCR; TCRdb's copy has only in-frame clones and leaves some out. V and J calls and clone size are as listed in that table; D and trimming were resolved from the DNA. This sample has 65,000 to 90,000 clones, with around nine tenths found just once. The data were obtained in a study of blood T cell repertoires in COVID-19. Study in general: Acute and convalescent COVID-19 specimens originated in the United States, Italy and Spain. PBMCs, B-cell-depleted T cells, or T cells were the source of the cDNA or gDNA that made up the material.

Germline V lookup: CDR1 MDHEN, CDR2 SYDVKM. V dropped 10 bases and J dropped 7 bases, with 17 bases sitting between them. The CDR3 runs to 13 residues. The chain joins TRBV28 to TRBJ1-5, with a weak D call TRBD1 (6 bases). Input material: peripheral blood. The receptor comes from a man aged 25 to 45 with acute or convalescent COVID-19. CDR3 coding DNA: TGTGCCACCCTTAAACAGGGAGGGCAGCCCCAGCATTTT. It is translated as CATLKQGGQPQHF.